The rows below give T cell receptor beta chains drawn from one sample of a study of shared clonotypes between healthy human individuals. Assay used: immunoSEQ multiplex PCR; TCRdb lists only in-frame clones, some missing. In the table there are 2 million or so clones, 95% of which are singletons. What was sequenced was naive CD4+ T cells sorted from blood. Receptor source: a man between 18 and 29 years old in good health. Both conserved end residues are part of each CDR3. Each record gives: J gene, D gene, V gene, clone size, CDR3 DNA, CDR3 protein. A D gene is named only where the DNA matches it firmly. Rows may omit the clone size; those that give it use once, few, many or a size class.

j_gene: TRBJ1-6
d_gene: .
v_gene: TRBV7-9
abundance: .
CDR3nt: TGTGCCAGCAGCCGTGGACAGACGAATTCACCCCTCCACTTT
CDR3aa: CASSRGQTNSPLHF

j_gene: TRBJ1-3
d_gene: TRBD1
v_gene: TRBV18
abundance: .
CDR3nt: TGTGCCAGCTCACCCGACAGGGCAGGTGGAAACACCATATATTTT
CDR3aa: CASSPDRAGGNTIYF

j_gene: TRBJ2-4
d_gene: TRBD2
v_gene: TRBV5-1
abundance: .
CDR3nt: TGCGCCAGCAGCTTGGGATTTCTAGCGGGGCTAGCCAAAAACATTCAGTACTTC
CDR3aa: CASSLGFLAGLAKNIQYF

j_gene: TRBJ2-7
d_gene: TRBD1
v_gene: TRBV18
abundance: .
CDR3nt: TGTGCCAGCTCACTACAGGGACAGGGGTTCTTCGAGAACTTC
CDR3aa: CASSLQGQGFFENF

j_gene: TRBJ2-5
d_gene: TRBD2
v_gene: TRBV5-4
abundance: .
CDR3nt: TGTGCCAGCAGCGTCGGGGGGAAAGAGACCCAGTACTTC
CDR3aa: CASSVGGKETQYF

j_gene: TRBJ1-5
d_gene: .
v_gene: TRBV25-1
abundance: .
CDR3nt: TGTGCCAGCAGTGCCAGGACGGATCAGCCCCAGCATTTT
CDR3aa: CASSARTDQPQHF

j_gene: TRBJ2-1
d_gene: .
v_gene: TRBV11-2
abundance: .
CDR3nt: TGTGCCAGCAGTTGGGGCAATGAGCAGTTCTTC
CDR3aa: CASSWGNEQFF

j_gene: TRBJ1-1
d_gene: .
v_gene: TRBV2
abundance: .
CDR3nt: TGTGCCAGCGGCAGGGGAGCGGTGAGGGTGAACACTGAAGCTTTCTTT
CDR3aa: CASGRGAVRVNTEAFF

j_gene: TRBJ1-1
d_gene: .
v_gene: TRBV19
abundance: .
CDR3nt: TGTGCCAGTAGTATTGGTCCGGGGGCGAGCACTGAAGCTTTCTTT
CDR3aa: CASSIGPGASTEAFF

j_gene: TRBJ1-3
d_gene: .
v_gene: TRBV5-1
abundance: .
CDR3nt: TGCGCCAGCAGCTTGGCCGGGAACAGGGACTCTGGAAACACCATATATTTT
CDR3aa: CASSLAGNRDSGNTIYF

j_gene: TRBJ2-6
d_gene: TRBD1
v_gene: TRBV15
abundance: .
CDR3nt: TGTGCCACCAGCAGGGGGACAGGGATCTCTGGGGCCAACGTCCTGACTTTC
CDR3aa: CATSRGTGISGANVLTF

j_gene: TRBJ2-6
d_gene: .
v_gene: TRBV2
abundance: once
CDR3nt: TGTGCCAGCAGTGAACGCAGGGGCTCTGGGGCCAACGTCCTGACTTTC
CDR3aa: CASSERRGSGANVLTF

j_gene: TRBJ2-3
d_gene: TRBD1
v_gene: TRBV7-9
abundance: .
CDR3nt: TGTGCCAGCAGCTTACGACAGGGGGCGATTAGCACAGATACGCAGTATTTT
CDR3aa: CASSLRQGAISTDTQYF

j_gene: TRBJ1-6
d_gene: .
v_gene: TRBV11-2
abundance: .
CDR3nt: TGTGCCAGCAGCCACAGGGTTGATAATTCACCCCTCCACTTT
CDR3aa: CASSHRVDNSPLHF

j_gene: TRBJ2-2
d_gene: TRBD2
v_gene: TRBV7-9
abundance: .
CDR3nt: TGTGCCAGCAGCTTAGTTCCAGCGGGGGTCACCGGGGAGCTGTTTTTT
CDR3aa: CASSLVPAGVTGELFF

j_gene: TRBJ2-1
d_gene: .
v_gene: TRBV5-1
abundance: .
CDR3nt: TGCGCCAGCAGCTACCCCGGCGTCGAGCAGTTCTTC
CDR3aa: CASSYPGVEQFF

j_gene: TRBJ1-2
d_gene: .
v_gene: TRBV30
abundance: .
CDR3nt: TGTGCCTGGAGTGTCACAGGGTCTAAGGGAGGCTACACCTTC
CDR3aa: CAWSVTGSKGGYTF

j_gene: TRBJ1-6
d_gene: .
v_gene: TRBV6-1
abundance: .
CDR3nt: TGTGCCAGCAGTGCCGGACAACTAAATTCACCCCTCCACTTT
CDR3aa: CASSAGQLNSPLHF

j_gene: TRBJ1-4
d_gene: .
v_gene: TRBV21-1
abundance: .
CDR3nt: TGTGCCATCTCCTCCAGGGGAGAGAGGGAAAAACTGTTTTTT
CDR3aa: CAISSRGEREKLFF

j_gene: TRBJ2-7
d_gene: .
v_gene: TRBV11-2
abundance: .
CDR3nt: TGTGCCAGCAGCCCGAGGGGGACGGCCTCCTACGAGCAGTACTTC
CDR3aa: CASSPRGTASYEQYF

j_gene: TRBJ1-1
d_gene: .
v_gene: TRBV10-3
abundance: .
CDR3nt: TGTGCCACCAGGCCTCGCGGGAACACTGAAGCTTTCTTT
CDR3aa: CATRPRGNTEAFF

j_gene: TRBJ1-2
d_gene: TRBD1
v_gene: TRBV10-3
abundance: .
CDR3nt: TGTGCCATCAGGACCGGGACAGGATCTGGCTACACCTTC
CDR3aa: CAIRTGTGSGYTF

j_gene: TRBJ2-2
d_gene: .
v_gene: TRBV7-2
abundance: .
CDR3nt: TGTGCCAGCAGCTTAGGGGTTCGTCCGGAGCTGTTTTTT
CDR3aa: CASSLGVRPELFF

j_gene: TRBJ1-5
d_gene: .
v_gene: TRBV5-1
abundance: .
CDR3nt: TGCGCCAGCAGCACGGGGGAGAATCAGCCCCAGCATTTT
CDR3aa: CASSTGENQPQHF

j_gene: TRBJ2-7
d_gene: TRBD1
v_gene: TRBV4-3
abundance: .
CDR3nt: TGCGCCAGCAGCCAAGGTGGACAGGGGGCAACCTACGAGCAGTACTTC
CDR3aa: CASSQGGQGATYEQYF

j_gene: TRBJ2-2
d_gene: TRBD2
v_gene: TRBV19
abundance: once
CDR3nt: TGTGCCAGTAGACTAGTCCGGGAGGTAAACACCGGGGAGCTGTTTTTT
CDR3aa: CASRLVREVNTGELFF

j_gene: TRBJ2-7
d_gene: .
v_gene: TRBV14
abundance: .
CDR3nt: TGTGCCAGCAGCCAAGATCGGCGCGAGCAGTACTTC
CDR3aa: CASSQDRREQYF

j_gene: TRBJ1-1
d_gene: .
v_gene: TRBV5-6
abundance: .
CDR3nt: TGTGCCAGCAGCTGGATAGGGGGGAAACGAGACACTGAAGCTTTCTTT
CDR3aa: CASSWIGGKRDTEAFF

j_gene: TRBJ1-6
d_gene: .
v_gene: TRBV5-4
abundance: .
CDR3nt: TGTGCCAGCAGCTTTGGTTTGGGCGATTCACCCCTCCACTTT
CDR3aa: CASSFGLGDSPLHF

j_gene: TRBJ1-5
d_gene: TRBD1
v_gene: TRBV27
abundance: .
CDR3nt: TGTGCCAGCAGTTCACAGAAACTACAGGGGGTGCCTCAGCCCCAGCATTTT
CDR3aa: CASSSQKLQGVPQPQHF

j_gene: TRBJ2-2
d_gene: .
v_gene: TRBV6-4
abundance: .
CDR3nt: TGTGCCAGCAGTGACAGGGGAAGAGCGAACACCGGGGAGCTGTTTTTT
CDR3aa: CASSDRGRANTGELFF